A selection of T cell receptor beta chains follows, all from one sample in a study of blood T cell repertoires in COVID-19. The repertoire was sequenced with immunoSEQ multiplex PCR; TCRdb's copy has only in-frame clones and lacks some. The sample has about 100,000 clones; approximately 84% are singletons. Sample: peripheral blood. Receptor source: a man aged 35-49 years with active or convalescent COVID-19. Each CDR3 is given with its conserved first and last residue. D genes are given only for firm matches. The size entry is marked missing in some rows and otherwise reads once, few, many or a size class.

cdr3_aa | cdr3_nt | d_call | j_call | clone_size | v_call
CASSPRGGGEETQYF | TGTGCCAGCAGCCCCAGAGGAGGGGGCGAAGAGACCCAGTACTTC | - | TRBJ2-5 | - | TRBV11-2
CASSRAGGLETQYF | TGTGCCAGCAGCCGAGCGGGGGGGCTAGAGACCCAGTACTTC | TRBD2 | TRBJ2-5 | - | TRBV3-1/TRBV3-2
CASSYLVGGNQPQHF | TGTGCCAGCAGCTACCTGGTCGGGGGTAATCAGCCCCAGCATTTT | - | TRBJ1-5 | - | TRBV7-2
CASSPFQGGFEDTQYF | TGCGCCAGCAGCCCATTCCAGGGGGGATTCGAAGATACGCAGTATTTT | - | TRBJ2-3 | - | TRBV4-1
CASSAQGADYGYTF | TGTGCCAGCAGCGCCCAGGGGGCGGACTATGGCTACACCTTC | TRBD1 | TRBJ1-2 | - | TRBV9
CASTPSSQGQGTQYF | TGTGCCAGCACCCCTTCCTCACAGGGCCAGGGTACGCAGTATTTT | - | TRBJ2-3 | - | TRBV2
CARSSGTEGNTIYF | TGTGCCAGAAGCTCTGGGACAGAGGGAAACACCATATATTTT | TRBD1 | TRBJ1-3 | once | TRBV5-3
CASSKGTHNYGYTF | TGTGCCAGCTCTAAAGGGACACACAACTATGGCTACACCTTC | - | TRBJ1-2 | - | TRBV18
CSVEAANYGYTF | TGCAGCGTTGAGGCAGCTAACTATGGCTACACCTTC | - | TRBJ1-2 | - | TRBV29-1
CASSEAGTNYGYTF | TGTGCCAGCAGCGAAGCGGGCACCAACTATGGCTACACCTTC | - | TRBJ1-2 | - | TRBV7-3